This TCR beta chain was sequenced for a study of T cell responses to AZD1222 COVID-19 vaccine. General study results and limits: Spike-spanning, vaccine-associated CD4 TCRs were dominant at 160-218 and 743-854. Donors were chiefly white British, with a greater number of females, and clonal diversity was perhaps underestimated. At baseline, seropositivity was found in only a handful of AZD1222 recipients.

Profiled with immunoSEQ multiplex PCR; TCRdb holds only in-frame clones, not every one. The table shows more than 85,000 clones, with about 87% occurring only once. Comment on this clone: Its antigen is currently unknown.

The germline V and J ends were trimmed by 3 bases and 4 bases, with 25 bases remaining between them. Germline CDR1 reads LGHNA; CDR2 reads YNFKEQ. The CDR3 runs 19 residues. V gene TRBV4-2 combines with J gene TRBJ2-1; tentative D call: TRBD1 (6 bases). This TCR was sampled from an adult in good health. The specimen comprised peripheral blood, sampled on day 0 of AZD1222 vaccination. The CDR3 spells CASSQVRGGDPLKYNEQFF. Here the CDR3 DNA reads TGTGCCAGCAGCCAGGTCCGAGGGGGAGACCCTCTGAAATACAATGAGCAGTTCTTC.